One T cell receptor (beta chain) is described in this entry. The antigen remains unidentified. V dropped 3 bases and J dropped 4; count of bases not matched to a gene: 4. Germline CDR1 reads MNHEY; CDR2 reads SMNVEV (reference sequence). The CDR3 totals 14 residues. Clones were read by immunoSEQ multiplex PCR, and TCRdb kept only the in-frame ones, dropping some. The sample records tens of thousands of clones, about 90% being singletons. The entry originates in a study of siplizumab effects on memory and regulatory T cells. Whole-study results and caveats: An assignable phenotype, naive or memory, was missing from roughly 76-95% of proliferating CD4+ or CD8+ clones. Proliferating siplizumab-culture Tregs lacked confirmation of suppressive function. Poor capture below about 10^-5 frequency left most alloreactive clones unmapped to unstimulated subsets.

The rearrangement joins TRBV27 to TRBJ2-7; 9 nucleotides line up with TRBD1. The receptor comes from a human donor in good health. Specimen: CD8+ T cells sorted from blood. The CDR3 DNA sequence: TGTGCCAGCAGTTTGCGGACAGGGGTATACGAGCAGTACTTC. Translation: CASSLRTGVYEQYF.